This T cell receptor (beta chain) stems from a study of molecular identifiers for immune sequencing clone quantification. Sorting defined naive CD8 T cells as CD8+CD4-CCR7+CD45RA+. V lost 5 bases and J 6 bases, leaving 17 bases between the germline ends. This CDR3 region has 14 residues. Germline CDR1 reads SGHAT; CDR2 reads FQDESV (reference sequence). MiXCR was run by TCRdb on the PCR reads, yielding one entry per CDR3 protein. Of hundreds of thousands of distinct CDR3 sequences listed, around 25% were seen once; the top ten hold about 0.73%. The V and J genes are TRBV11-1 and TRBJ2-7; a possible D gene is TRBD2 (7 bases). Sequenced sample: naive CD8+ T cells from blood, with Jurkat cell RNA spiked in. Indicated subset: FACS-sorted CD8+CD4-CCR7+CD45RA+ naive T cells. The sequence was obtained from a human donor in good health. Some libraries in this study had Jurkat cell RNA spiked in. The CDR3 nucleotides are TGTGCCAGCAGCCGGAGCGGGACAAGTGTCGAGCAGTACTTC. Protein product: CASSRSGTSVEQYF.